This entry is about one T cell receptor (beta chain). This sample was included in a study of blood T cell repertoires in COVID-19. Study information: Acute and convalescent COVID-19 samples came from the United States, Italy and Spain. Sample material is recorded as cDNA or gDNA derived from T cells, B-cell-depleted T cells, or PBMCs.

Deletions cut 5 bases from V and 0 bases from J, with 11 bases between. The CDR3 is made up of 15 amino acids. Germline CDR1 SGHVS, CDR2 FQNEAQ. In the authors' workflow: By means of reference gene primer amplification, nucleated cell counts were estimated. The table came from immunoSEQ multiplex PCR; TCRdb's copy has only in-frame clones and leaves some out. For V, J and clone size, that table is used; D and trimming come from the DNA. In the table there are some 260,000 clones, approximately 90% of which are singletons. The sequenced material came from peripheral blood. J is TRBJ1-5 and V is TRBV7-8; D gene uncertain. The sequence came from a young man with active or convalescent COVID-19. CDR3 sequence (DNA): TGTGCCAGCAGCCCCTCCGGGTTTAGCAATCAGCCCCAGCATTTT. Residues: CASSPSGFSNQPQHF. Using reference TRBV7-8 and TRBJ1-5 for the parts outside the CDR3, the full variable domain is GAGVSQSPRYKVAKRGQDVALRCDPISGHVSLFWYQQALGQGPEFLTYFQNEAQLDKSGLPSDRFFAERPEGSVSTLKIQRTQQEDSAVYLCASSPSGFSNQPQHFGDGTRLSIL.